This T cell receptor beta chain emerged from a study of blood T cells in healthy people across ages. Study at large: Template switching captured about one barcoded beta molecule per two T cells.

A second PCR of about 7 to 11 cycles used a sample-barcoded 5' primer and a J-beta primer mix. Using its own MiXCR run on the 5' RACE reads, TCRdb lists one record per CDR3 protein. Of hundreds of thousands of distinct CDR3 sequences listed, roughly 45% are singletons. This clonotype was recorded many times. The V and J ends lost 2 bases and 2 bases respectively, with 4 bases between them. CDR1 is SGHRS and CDR2 is YFSETQ in the germline V gene. The CDR3 runs 12 residues. The TCR originated in a woman aged 55-69 years in good health. The specimen was blood. The V call is TRBV5-1, the J call TRBJ1-2; D remains unclear. The CDR3 loop is CASSFENYGYTF. The CDR3 DNA reads TGCGCCAGCAGCTTCGAGAACTATGGCTACACCTTC.